The 17 T cell receptor beta chains listed next were all sequenced from one sample in a study of regulatory T cells in long-lasting Graves disease. Time point noted: newly diagnosed GD, antithyroid drugs for less than 3 months. After RNA was extracted from PBMCs, the TCR library was made from it. Library construction for TCR beta used iRepertoire HTBI primers and Arm-PCR of CDR3 regions. TCRdb re-analysed the multiplex PCR reads in MiXCR, keeping a single row per CDR3 protein. The repertoire holds hundreds of thousands of distinct CDR3 sequences, 15% seen once, with over 7% in the top ten. In addition, the sample was reused for a study of T cells in Graves' hyperthyroidism and ophthalmopathy.

This specimen was peripheral blood mononuclear cells (PBMCs), taken at new diagnosis, from a patient treated with antithyroid drugs. The receptors stem from a middle-aged woman with Graves disease.

This clonotype was recorded many times. The chain has TRBV6-2 or TRBV6-3 and TRBJ1-1; D not resolved. In germline, CDR1 is MNHEY, CDR2 SVGEGT. This CDR3 contains 17 residues. Trimming cost V 7 bases and J 1 base, with 22 bases left between them. As DNA, the CDR3 is TGTGCCAGCACACGTTATCCCGCCTCTCGGACGAACACTGAAGCTTTCTTT. This encodes CASTRYPASRTNTEAFF.

With regard to this clonotype: One base away lies a much larger clone, so this may be a sequencing read error. The CDR3 DNA follows: TGTGCCGGCAGCCGACTAGCGGGAGGCACAGATACGCAGTATTTT. This gives the protein CAGSRLAGGTDTQYF. This chain joins TRBV7-3 and TRBJ2-3; 12 bases fit TRBD2. The CDR3 loop spans 15 amino acids. Germline V lookup: CDR1 SGHTA, CDR2 FQGTGA.

This clonotype has only one observation. A single base separates this from a much larger clone, so it may be a read error. J is TRBJ2-2 and V is TRBV30; 7 bases line up with TRBD1. Germline V gene lookup returns CDR1 GTSNPN and CDR2 SVGIG (reference sequence). The CDR3 covers 14 residues. The CDR3 spells CAWYRDSYTGEMFF. The CDR3 DNA reads as TGTGCCTGGTACCGGGACAGCTACACCGGGGAGATGTTTTTT.

This clonotype was seen at least ten times. The chain recombines TRBV5-1 with TRBJ1-2; D remains ambiguous. This CDR3 is built from 16 residues. Between the trimmed V and J ends, which lost 4 bases and 7 bases, there was a span of 23 bases. Germline V gene data show CDR1 as SGHRS and CDR2 as YFSETQ. CDR3: CASSIYSGFTLSGYTF. CDR3 nucleotide sequence: TGCGCCAGCAGCATATACTCAGGATTCACCTTATCTGGCTACACCTTC.

This clonotype was found many times. The chain's CDR3 is CASSIQGLAGYEQYF. Here the CDR3 DNA reads TGTGCCAGTAGTATCCAGGGACTAGCGGGATACGAGCAGTACTTC. The chain has TRBV19 and TRBJ2-7; 13 nucleotides match TRBD2. This CDR3 comprises 15 residues. Germline V gene data show CDR1 as LNHDA and CDR2 as SQIVND (reference sequence). Unmatched junction bases numbered 3, after V lost 3 bases and J lost 4 bases.

This clonotype came up many times. The rearrangement uses TRBV20-1 and TRBJ2-5, with D tentatively TRBD2 (6 bases). The CDR3 consists of 13 residues. Germline assignment: CDR1 DFQATT and CDR2 SNEGSKA (reference sequence). Trimming left V 6 bases short and J 2 bases short, with 13 bases between. The DNA for the CDR3 is TGCAGTGCCTTGCGTGGGGGGCAAGAGACCCAGTACTTC. Amino acids: CSALRGGQETQYF.

This clonotype was seen ten or more times. The chain combines TRBV19 with TRBJ1-4, with D possibly TRBD1 on 5 matching bases. V was cut by 7 bases and J by 3 bases, with 12 bases left in between. CDR1 LNHDA and CDR2 SQIVND come from the germline V gene (reference sequence). The CDR3 has 14 amino acids. CDR3 protein: CASNGGFPNEKLFF. CDR3 nucleotides: TGTGCCAGTAACGGGGGTTTCCCTAATGAAAAACTGTTTTTT.

This clonotype was seen repeatedly, ten times or more. The chain uses TRBV27 and TRBJ1-1, with no clear D. Looked up from germline, CDR1 is MNHEY and CDR2 is SMNVEV (reference sequence). This CDR3 contains 15 residues. The ends were cut back, 1 base at V and 1 base at J, with 10 bases in the middle. CDR3 region: CASSLFGNSNTEAFF. CDR3 DNA: TGTGCCAGCAGTTTATTCGGCAATTCGAACACTGAAGCTTTCTTT.

This clonotype was seen many times. V usage is TRBV28 and J usage is TRBJ2-1; 12 positions agree with TRBD2. The trim removed 6 bases at V and 8 bases at J, leaving 8 bases unmatched. This CDR3 is 15 amino acids long. Per germline, CDR1 MDHEN and CDR2 SYDVKM. The CDR3 loop reads CASRRGLAGYDEQFF. In DNA, the CDR3 is TGTGCCAGCAGAAGAGGACTAGCGGGATACGATGAGCAGTTCTTC.

This clonotype was counted ten times or more. The chain is built from TRBV11-2 and TRBJ2-1; D is perhaps TRBD2 (6 bases). The germline V and J ends were trimmed by 6 bases and 8 bases, with 14 bases remaining between them. The CDR3 loop spans 13 amino acids. Germline V gene data show CDR1 as SGHAT and CDR2 as FQNNGV. The CDR3 loop reads CASRGLRRHEQFF. The CDR3 bases are TGTGCCAGCAGGGGACTTCGCCGCCATGAGCAGTTCTTC.

This clonotype was counted at least ten times. The chain is built from TRBV13 and TRBJ2-3, with 10 positions matching TRBD2. With 5 bases clipped from V and 2 bases from J, the junction kept 7 bases outside the gene matches. Germline lookup yields CDR1 PRHDT and CDR2 FYEKMQ (reference sequence). The CDR3 runs 16 residues. The chain's CDR3 is CASSPSGSWDTDTQYF. The CDR3 DNA reads TGTGCCAGCAGCCCTAGCGGGAGTTGGGACACAGATACGCAGTATTTT.

In this sample, this clonotype turned up many times. The chain couples TRBV27 to TRBJ2-7; 11 bases are shared with TRBD1. Germline loops: CDR1 MNHEY, CDR2 SMNVEV (reference sequence). V was pared by 5 bases and J by 1 base, with 1 base of the junction left unmatched. This CDR3 is 14 amino acids long. CDR3 nucleotides: TGTGCCAGCAGTAGGGACAGGGGGTCCTACGAGCAGTACTTC. Its translation: CASSRDRGSYEQYF.

This clonotype has at least ten counts. The rearrangement joins TRBV11-2 to TRBJ1-2; 8 bases match TRBD1. The CDR3 has 15 amino acids. V lost 1 base and J lost 4; bases outside the gene matches: 5. Germline lookup yields CDR1 SGHAT and CDR2 FQNNGV. CDR3 in DNA: TGTGCCAGCAGCTTAGGACAGGGGCGCAGCTATGGCTACACCTTC. Translation gives CASSLGQGRSYGYTF. Full variable domain (missing parts from reference TRBV11-2 and TRBJ1-2): EAGVAQSPRYKIIEKRQSVAFWCNPISGHATLYWYQQILGQGPKLLIQFQNNGVVDDSQLPKDRFSAERLKGVDSTLKIQPAKLEDSAVYLCASSLGQGRSYGYTFGSGTRLTVV.

In its sample, this clonotype was seen many times. The gene calls are TRBV9 and TRBJ2-1; D might be TRBD2 (5 bases). The CDR3 extends over 16 amino acids. CDR1 and CDR2 (germline): SGDLS, YYNGEE. Trimming left V 1 base short and J 6 bases short, with 17 bases between. As DNA, the CDR3 is TGTGCCAGCAGCGTATCTTTGGAGCGCGGGTTCAATGAGCAGTTCTTC. Its translation: CASSVSLERGFNEQFF.

This chain uses TRBV19 with TRBJ2-3, with D possibly matching TRBD2 (6 bases). The germline V gene encodes CDR1 LNHDA and CDR2 SQIVND (reference sequence). Trimming shortened V by 1 base and J by 1 base, and 15 bases separated the two germline ends. The CDR3 has 17 residues. CDR3 DNA: TGTGCCAGTAGTATAGGCCTATCGGACTACCGCACAGATACGCAGTATTTT. Its protein is CASSIGLSDYRTDTQYF.

A note on this clonotype: A much bigger clone sits one base away, suggesting this may be a read error. J is TRBJ2-7 and V is TRBV11-3; tentative D call: TRBD2 (6 bases). The CDR3 spans 15 residues. Trimming left V 8 bases short and J 3 bases short, with 20 bases between. Germline assignment: CDR1 SGHNT and CDR2 YENEEA. In DNA form, the CDR3 reads TGTGCCAGCGCGGGATCGGGGTTTGGGCGCTACGAGCAGTACTTC. This encodes CASAGSGFGRYEQYF.

This clonotype showed up many times. This rearrangement joins TRBV6-1 to TRBJ2-3; D uncertain. CDR3 length: 12 amino acids. Per the germline V gene, CDR1 is MNHNS and CDR2 is SASEGT. The germline V and J ends were trimmed by 7 bases and 6 bases, with 11 bases remaining between them. For the CDR3, the DNA is TGTGCCAGCACCTTAGGCCTGGATACGCAGTATTTT. It translates to CASTLGLDTQYF.